The entry below gives a single T cell receptor beta chain sequence along with its context. The data originate from a study of cytomegalovirus exposure and HLA in healthy donors. At sampling all donors were nominally healthy, likely with unrecorded immune exposures. Primers for the PCR totalled 60 Vbeta and 13 Jbeta. This table comes from immunoSEQ multiplex PCR, and its TCRdb copy is limited to in-frame clones, with some not included. This sample has tens of thousands of clones, with 73% found just once. The CDR3 extends over 15 amino acids. Trimming stripped 4 bases from V and 3 bases from J, with 14 bases between. The germline V gene encodes CDR1 SGHRS and CDR2 YFSETQ.

The receptor comes from a man aged 45-65 years in good health and CMV-seronegative. The sample consisted of PBMCs. The rearrangement links TRBV5-1 to TRBJ1-3; D is unclear. CDR3 nucleotide sequence: TGCGCCAGCAGCCCTCCGACGGGTCTTGGAAACACCATATATTTT. Encoded protein: CASSPPTGLGNTIYF.